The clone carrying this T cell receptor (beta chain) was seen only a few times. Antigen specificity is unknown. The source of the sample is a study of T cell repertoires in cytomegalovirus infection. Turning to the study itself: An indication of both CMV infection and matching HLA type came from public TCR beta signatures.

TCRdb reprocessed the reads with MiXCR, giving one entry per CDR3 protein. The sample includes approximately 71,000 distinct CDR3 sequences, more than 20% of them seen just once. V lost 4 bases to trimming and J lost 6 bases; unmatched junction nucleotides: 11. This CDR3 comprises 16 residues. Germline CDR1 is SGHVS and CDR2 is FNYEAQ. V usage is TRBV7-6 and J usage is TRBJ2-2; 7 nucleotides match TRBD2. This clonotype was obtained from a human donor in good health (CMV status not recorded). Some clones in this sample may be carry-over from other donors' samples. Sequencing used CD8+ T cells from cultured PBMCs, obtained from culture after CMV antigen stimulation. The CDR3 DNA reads TGTGCCAGCAGCTCTCCTACGAAGGGGAGGGCCGGGGAGCTGTTTTTT. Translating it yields CASSSPTKGRAGELFF.